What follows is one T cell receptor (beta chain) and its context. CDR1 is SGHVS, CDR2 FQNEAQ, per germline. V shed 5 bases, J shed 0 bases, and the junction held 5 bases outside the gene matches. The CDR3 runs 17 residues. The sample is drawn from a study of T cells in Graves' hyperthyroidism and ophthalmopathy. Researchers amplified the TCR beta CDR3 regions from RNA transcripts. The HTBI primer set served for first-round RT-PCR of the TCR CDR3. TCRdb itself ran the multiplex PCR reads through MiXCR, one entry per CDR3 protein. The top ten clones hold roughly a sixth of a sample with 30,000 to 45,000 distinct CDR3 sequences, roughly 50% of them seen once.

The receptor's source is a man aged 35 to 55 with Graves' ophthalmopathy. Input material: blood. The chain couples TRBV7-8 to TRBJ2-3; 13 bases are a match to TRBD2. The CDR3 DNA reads TGTGCCAGCAGCCAGGGGACTAGCGGGATGAGCACAGATACGCAGTATTTT. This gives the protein CASSQGTSGMSTDTQYF.